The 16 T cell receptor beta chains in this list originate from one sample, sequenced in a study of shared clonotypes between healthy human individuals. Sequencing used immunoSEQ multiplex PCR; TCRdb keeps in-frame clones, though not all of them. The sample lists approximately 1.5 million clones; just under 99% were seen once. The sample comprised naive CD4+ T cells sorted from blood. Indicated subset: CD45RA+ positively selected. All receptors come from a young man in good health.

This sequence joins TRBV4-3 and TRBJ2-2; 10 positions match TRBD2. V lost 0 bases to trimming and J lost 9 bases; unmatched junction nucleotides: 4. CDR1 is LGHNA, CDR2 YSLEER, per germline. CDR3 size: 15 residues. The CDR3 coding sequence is TGCGCCAGCAGCCAAGAGGGGACTAGCGTTCGGGAGCTGTTTTTT. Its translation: CASSQEGTSVRELFF.

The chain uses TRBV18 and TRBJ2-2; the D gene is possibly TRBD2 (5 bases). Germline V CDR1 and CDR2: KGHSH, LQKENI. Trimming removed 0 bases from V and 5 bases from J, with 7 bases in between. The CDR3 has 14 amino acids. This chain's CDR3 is CASSPPTTTGELFF. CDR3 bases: TGTGCCAGCTCACCACCGACTACGACCGGGGAGCTGTTTTTT.

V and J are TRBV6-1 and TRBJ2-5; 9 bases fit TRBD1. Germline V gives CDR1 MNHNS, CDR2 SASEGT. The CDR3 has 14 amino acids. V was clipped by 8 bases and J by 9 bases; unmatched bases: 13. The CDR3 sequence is CASPMTGGPVAQYF. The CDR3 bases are TGTGCCAGCCCGATGACAGGGGGGCCGGTGGCCCAGTACTTC.

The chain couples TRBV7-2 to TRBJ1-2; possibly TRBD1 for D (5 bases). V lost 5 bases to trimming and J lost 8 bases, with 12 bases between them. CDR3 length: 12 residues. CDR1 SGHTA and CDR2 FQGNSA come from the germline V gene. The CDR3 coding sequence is TGTGCCAGCAGCCTCCCAGGGCTCGGCTACACCTTC. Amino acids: CASSLPGLGYTF.

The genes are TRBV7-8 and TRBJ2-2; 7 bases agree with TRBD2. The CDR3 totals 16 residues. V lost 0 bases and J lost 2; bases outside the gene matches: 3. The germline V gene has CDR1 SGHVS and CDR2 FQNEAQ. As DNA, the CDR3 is TGTGCCAGCAGCTTAGCGGCTAGCGGTAACACCGGGGAGCTGTTTTTT. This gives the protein CASSLAASGNTGELFF.

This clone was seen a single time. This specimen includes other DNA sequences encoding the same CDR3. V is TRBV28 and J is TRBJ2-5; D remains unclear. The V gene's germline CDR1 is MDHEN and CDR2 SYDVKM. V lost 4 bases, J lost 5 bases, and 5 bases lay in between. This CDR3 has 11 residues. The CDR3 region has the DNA TGTGCCAGCAGTTCCGGGGAGACCCAGTACTTC. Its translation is CASSSGETQYF.

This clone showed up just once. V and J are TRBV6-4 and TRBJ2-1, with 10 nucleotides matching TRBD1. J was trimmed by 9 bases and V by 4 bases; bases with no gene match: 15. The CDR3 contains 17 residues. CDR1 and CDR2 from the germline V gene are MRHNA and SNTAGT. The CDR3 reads CASSGGSDRGQFGEQFF. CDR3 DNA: TGTGCCAGCAGTGGGGGATCCGACAGGGGGCAATTTGGTGAGCAGTTCTTC.

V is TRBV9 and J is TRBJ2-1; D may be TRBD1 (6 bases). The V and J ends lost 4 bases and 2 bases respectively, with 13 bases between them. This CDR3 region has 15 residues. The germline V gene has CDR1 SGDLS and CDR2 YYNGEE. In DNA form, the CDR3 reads TGTGCCAGCAGCCGAGTTTGGACAGCCTACAATGAGCAGTTCTTC. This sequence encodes CASSRVWTAYNEQFF. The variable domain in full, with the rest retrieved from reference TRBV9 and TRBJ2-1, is DSGVTQTPKHLITATGQRVTLRCSPRSGDLSVYWYQQSLDQGLQFLIQYYNGEERAKGNILERFSAQQFPDLHSELNLSSLELGDSALYFCASSRVWTAYNEQFFGPGTRLTVL.

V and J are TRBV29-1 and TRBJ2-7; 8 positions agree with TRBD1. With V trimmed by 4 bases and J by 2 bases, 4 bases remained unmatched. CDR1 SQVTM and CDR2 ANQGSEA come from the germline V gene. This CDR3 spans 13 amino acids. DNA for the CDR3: TGCAGCGTTGTGCGGACAGGGACCTACGAGCAGTACTTC. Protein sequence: CSVVRTGTYEQYF.

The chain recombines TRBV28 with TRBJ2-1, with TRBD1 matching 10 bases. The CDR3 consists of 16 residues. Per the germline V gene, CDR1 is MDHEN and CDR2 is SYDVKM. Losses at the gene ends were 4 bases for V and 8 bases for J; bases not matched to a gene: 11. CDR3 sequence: CASSSRTGGKRDEQFF. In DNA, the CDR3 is TGTGCCAGCAGTTCTCGGACAGGGGGAAAGAGGGATGAGCAGTTCTTC.

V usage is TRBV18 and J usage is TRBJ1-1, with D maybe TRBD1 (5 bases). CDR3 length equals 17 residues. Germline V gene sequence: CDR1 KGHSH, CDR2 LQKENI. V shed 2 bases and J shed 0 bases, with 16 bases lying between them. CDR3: CASSPKTGGPMNTEAFF. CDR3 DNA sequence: TGTGCCAGCTCACCAAAAACAGGAGGCCCCATGAACACTGAAGCTTTCTTT.

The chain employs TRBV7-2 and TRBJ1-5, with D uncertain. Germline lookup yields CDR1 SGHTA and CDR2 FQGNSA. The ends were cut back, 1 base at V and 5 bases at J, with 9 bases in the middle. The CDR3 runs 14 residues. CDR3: CASSLVGPDQPQHF. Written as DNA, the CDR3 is TGTGCCAGCAGCTTAGTTGGACCCGATCAGCCCCAGCATTTT.

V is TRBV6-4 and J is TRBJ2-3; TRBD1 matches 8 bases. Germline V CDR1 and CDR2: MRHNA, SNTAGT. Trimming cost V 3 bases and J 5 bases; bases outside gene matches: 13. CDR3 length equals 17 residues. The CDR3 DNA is TGTGCCAGCAGTGAATTGCTTTGGACAGGGCAGGTAGATACGCAGTATTTT. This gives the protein CASSELLWTGQVDTQYF.

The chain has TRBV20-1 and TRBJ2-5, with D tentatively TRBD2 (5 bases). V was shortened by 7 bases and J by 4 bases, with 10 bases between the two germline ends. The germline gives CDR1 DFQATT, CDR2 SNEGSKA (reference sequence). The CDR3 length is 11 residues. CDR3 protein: CSELDGETQYF. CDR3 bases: TGCAGTGAACTAGACGGAGAGACCCAGTACTTC.

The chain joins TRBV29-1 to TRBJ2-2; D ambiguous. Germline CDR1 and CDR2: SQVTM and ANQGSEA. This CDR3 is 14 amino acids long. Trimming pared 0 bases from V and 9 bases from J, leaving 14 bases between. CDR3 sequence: CSVEDRAEMRELFF. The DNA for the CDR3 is TGCAGCGTTGAAGATAGGGCGGAGATGAGGGAGCTGTTTTTT.

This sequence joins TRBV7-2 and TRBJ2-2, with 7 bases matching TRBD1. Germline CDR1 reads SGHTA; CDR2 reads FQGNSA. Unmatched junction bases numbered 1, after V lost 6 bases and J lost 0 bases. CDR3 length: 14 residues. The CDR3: CASRGQTNTGELFF. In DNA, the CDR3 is TGTGCCAGCAGGGGACAGACGAACACCGGGGAGCTGTTTTTT.